This T cell receptor (beta chain) was identified during a study of Ad26.COV2.S vaccination and SARS-CoV-2 variants. Overall study findings and caveats: Spike-specific CD8+ and CD4+ T cell responses reportedly showed substantial breadth after vaccination. Whether participants received vaccine or placebo, their non-spike TCR breadth was similar.

After removal of 3 bases from V and 7 bases from J, the junction contained 10 bases not matched to a gene. CDR1 is SGDLS, CDR2 YYNGEE, per germline. The CDR3 spans 15 residues. Sequencing was performed with immunoSEQ multiplex PCR; in TCRdb, only in-frame clones are kept and a portion is missing. The sample carries about 350,000 clones, roughly nine tenths recorded once. On this clone itself: What it recognizes is unknown.

Here the sequenced sample was peripheral blood, taken after recovery from COVID-19. V gene TRBV9 combines with J gene TRBJ1-2; 9 bases are a match to TRBD1. The clonotype originates from a human donor who had recovered from COVID-19. The CDR3 coding sequence is TGTGCCAGCAGCGGAACATACAGGGGGCAGGGTGGCTACACCTTC. Its protein product is CASSGTYRGQGGYTF.